A single sample gave rise to the 7 T cell receptor beta chains below, sequenced in a study of beta chain features in type 1 diabetes (dated by TCRdb to the late 2010s). To prepare the library, the immunoSEQ multiplex PCR assay was applied. All of the isolated RNA was reverse transcribed with the High Capacity cDNA Reverse Transcription Kit, so expressed TCRB transcripts were sequenced. In TCRdb, the immuneACCESS table is reduced to in-frame sequences with V and J assigned. These tables do not hold every clone; where another copy was compared, an unresolved V gene accounts for under half, and the others remain unexplained. For this sample the table gives over 350,000 clones, of which less than 15% were detected only once. About 0.019% of the sample rests with the top ten. The sample comprised naive CD4+ T cells from blood. The sample's cell subset or site, from its label and the paper: true naive CD4+ T cells. All receptors come from a woman aged 18-29 years in good health.

The rearrangement uses TRBV30 and TRBJ1-2, with D maybe TRBD1 (5 bases). Trimming pared 0 bases from V and 0 bases from J, leaving 11 bases between. The CDR3 length is 15 residues. The germline CDR1 and CDR2 sequences are GTSNPN and SVGIG (reference sequence). CDR3 coding DNA: TGTGCCTGGAGTGTTACAGGCAGAACTAACTATGGCTACACCTTC. Amino acids: CAWSVTGRTNYGYTF.

This clone was recorded a few times. The V gene is TRBV7-9, the J gene TRBJ2-3, with a tentative D call TRBD2 (6 bases). The CDR3 length is 16 residues. Trimming shortened V by 2 bases and J by 1 base, and 13 bases separated the two germline ends. The germline V gene has CDR1 SEHNR and CDR2 FQNEAQ (reference sequence). This CDR3 is CASSLLAGSGTDTQYF. The CDR3 DNA is TGTGCCAGCAGCTTACTCGCGGGATCAGGCACAGATACGCAGTATTTT.

This clone has a handful of counts. The chain combines TRBV29-1 with TRBJ2-1; 12 nucleotides line up with TRBD2. The CDR3 is made up of 16 amino acids. The V gene end was trimmed by 3 bases and the J gene end by 9 bases; junction bases not matched to a gene: 12. Germline loops: CDR1 SQVTM, CDR2 ANQGSEA. In DNA form, the CDR3 reads TGCAGCGTTGACCGACTAGCGGGAGCCTTAACCGGTGAGCAGTTCTTC. Protein product: CSVDRLAGALTGEQFF.

The chain couples TRBV5-1 to TRBJ1-2; TRBD1 agrees at 8 bases. The length of the CDR3 is 14 residues. V gave up 4 bases and J gave up 6 bases; unmatched junction bases: 8. The germline CDR1 and CDR2 sequences are SGHRS and YFSETQ. The CDR3 reads CASSQGQGRNGYTF. The DNA for the CDR3 is TGCGCCAGCAGCCAAGGACAGGGAAGGAATGGCTACACCTTC.

The gene calls are TRBV6-5 and TRBJ2-7, with no clear D. V lost 0 bases to trimming and J lost 0 bases, with 9 bases between them. Germline V gene sequence: CDR1 MNHEY, CDR2 SVGAGI. The CDR3 extends over 15 amino acids. Written as DNA, the CDR3 is TGTGCCAGCAGTTACTCGGGCAGGCGCTCCTACGAGCAGTACTTC. Translated, it gives CASSYSGRRSYEQYF.

The rearrangement joins TRBV10-3 to TRBJ2-6; possibly TRBD2 for D (6 bases). Deletions cut 6 bases from V and 0 bases from J, with 6 bases between. The CDR3 runs 14 residues. Germline lookup yields CDR1 ENHRY and CDR2 SYGVKD. CDR3 DNA sequence: TGTGCCATCAGGCGGGACTCTGGGGCCAACGTCCTGACTTTC. It codes for CAIRRDSGANVLTF.

The chain has TRBV5-4 and TRBJ2-3, with D perhaps matching TRBD2 (6 bases). V dropped 2 bases and J dropped 0 bases, with 13 bases sitting between them. Germline values: CDR1 SGHNT, CDR2 YYREEE (reference sequence). This CDR3 has 16 amino acids. CDR3 coding DNA: TGTGCCAGCAGCTTAGGTAGCGGCCCTAGCACAGATACGCAGTATTTT. It specifies CASSLGSGPSTDTQYF.